This T cell receptor beta chain was sequenced for a study of T-cell reconstitution after alpha-beta-depleted transplantation in children. Preparation of the TCRbeta library was carried out with unique molecular identifiers. Each CDR3 protein gets one entry after TCRdb re-called the PCR reads with MiXCR. The sample includes just over 950,000 distinct CDR3 sequences, about 29% seen only once; the top ten take roughly 30%. A few counts support this clonotype. Its antigen is unknown. The trim removed 4 bases at V and 0 bases at J, leaving 2 bases unmatched. The germline V gene has CDR1 DFQATT and CDR2 SNEGSKA (reference sequence). The CDR3 consists of 14 residues. General study points: T-cell counts and diversity at one year following transplant were attributed mainly to newly produced T cells. In patients about two months after transplant, alpha-beta T cells reportedly arose from several hundred expanded graft clones. Surviving recipient T cells and thymic progenitors underlay high day-60 TCRbeta diversity in some patients.

The material sequenced was PBMCs, mostly from graft donor cells, taken 360 days after TCRalphabeta/CD19-depleted stem cell transplant. This clonotype originated in a boy under two years old who had a stem cell transplant for SCID, so the T cells may come from the graft donor. The V and J genes are TRBV20-1 and TRBJ2-3; 9 nucleotides match TRBD2. The DNA of the CDR3 is TGCAGTGCTATAGCGGGGGCTAGCACAGATACGCAGTATTTT. This codes for CSAIAGASTDTQYF.